This TCR beta chain was obtained from a study of blood T cells in healthy people across ages (dated by TCRdb to between 2015 and 2017). General notes on the study: In model experiments, roughly one uniquely barcoded TCR beta cDNA molecule per two T cells was captured by template switching. To avoid experimental bias, donors of different ages were distributed randomly across sequencing lanes. The donors were split into four age groups: young (average 16 years), middle-aged (39), aged (about 56) and long-lived (roughly 86). Using the same blood draw, the study looked at two additional independent replicas of 1 million unique cDNA reads for two donors, one aged 18 to 29 and the other aged 80 or older. Age-related changes in TCR beta repertoire diversity were measured in the study by deep sequencing normalized with unique cDNA molecular identifiers. Paper-wide results and their limitations: The CMV infection status of donors was not known, potentially confounding age-related changes in expanded clonotypes. Observed TCR beta diversity per million T cells fell roughly linearly with age, and a significant reduction was already apparent by age approximately 40. Compared with the aged group, more naive CD4+ T cells, fewer expanded clones and increased TCR diversity were shown by the long-lived group, suggesting age selection. Total diversity estimates from one million sequenced T cells were considered lower bounds and underestimates. A strong correlation was found between observed TCR beta diversity and the percentage of naive T cells measured by flow cytometry. Since profiling was done on bulk unsorted PBMCs, naive and antigen-experienced compartments could not be conclusively compared.

The roughly 39 donors, aged roughly 6 to 95 years, were systemically healthy Caucasian individuals from Russia. Ten milliliters of peripheral blood were drawn from each donor into EDTA-treated Vacutainer tubes. Ficoll-Paque density-gradient centrifugation was used to isolate PBMCs, with at least 6 million obtained per sample. Trizol reagent was used to extract total RNA from the PBMCs, yielding at least 5.5 micrograms per sample. Naive CD45RAhigh/CD27high T cell percentages were measured by flow cytometry on a PBMC aliquot from every donor. Many counts were recorded for this clonotype. Which antigen it targets is not known. Base qualities are not provided; no much larger clone lies one nucleotide away. The library was prepared using 5' RACE. A second PCR of about 7 to 12 cycles was performed with a sample-barcoded 5' primer and a J-beta primer mix. A unique molecular identifier was introduced onto each TCR beta cDNA molecule by a template-switch 5' adaptor carrying 12 random nucleotides. Each sample yielded at least 3 million CDR3-containing paired-end reads. The Mint cDNA synthesis kit, primed by a TRBC-specific oligonucleotide, was used to synthesize first-strand cDNA from all RNA. Following uracil-DNA glycosylase treatment, all cDNA underwent a first 18-cycle PCR with the universal primers M1SS and BC2_uni_R. The paper's data handling went like this. Each sample was normalized by randomly selecting 1 million high-quality reads, each carrying a distinct molecular identifier. Reads with shared molecular identifiers were discarded instead of being binned into consensus sequences. MiTCR, set to a Q25 quality threshold and the strictest error-elimination algorithm, was used for CDR3 identification, clonotype clustering and error correction. A nonparametric unseen species model using Euler transformation provided a lower-bound estimate of total TCR beta diversity. TCRdb applied fastp at Q25 and MiXCR to the public reads, then kept only in-frame beta chains. Identical CDR3 protein sequences are pooled into one entry, listed with their most common genes and DNA. For this entry, the V and J calls and clone size follow TCRdb and not the study's own pipeline. This sample gives some 1,800,000 distinct CDR3 sequences in total; roughly two fifths of them show up just once. The top ten clones comprise about 23% of the sample.

As encoded in the germline V gene, CDR1 is MNHEY while CDR2 is SVGEGT. A distance of 16 bases separates the germline ends of V and J, which lose 2 bases and 2 bases respectively. The CDR3 covers 16 residues, taking in both the cysteine and the phenylalanine. Left in the record is the CDR3 DNA by itself, 48 bases read in frame from the first base. This sequence originates from a human donor in good health. The sequenced material came from blood. In this chain, TRBV6-2 or TRBV6-3 is recombined with TRBJ2-7, with the D gene uncertain. At the DNA level, the sequence is TGTGCCAGCAGTTACGTACTCCTCACTCTGACCTACGAGCAGTACTTC. Translated, it reads CASSYVLLTLTYEQYF.